Listed here is a single T cell receptor (beta chain). What it binds is unknown. Germline CDR1 SGHVS, CDR2 FQNEAQ. This CDR3 has 13 residues. V lost 6 bases to trimming and J lost 14 bases; unmatched junction nucleotides: 10. These data are taken from a study of cytomegalovirus exposure and HLA in healthy donors. It was with 60 Vbeta and 13 Jbeta primers that the PCR ran. Per the authors' pipeline: As a later analysis found, there were 82 million or so unique TCR beta chains, of which some 10 million were shared. Method: immunoSEQ multiplex PCR; TCRdb's copy keeps in-frame clones and lacks some. From that table come the V and J calls and clone size; the DNA was used to work out D and trimming. The sample yields fewer than 45,000 clones, 60% to 80% seen once. Findings of the study overall: A later analysis revealed that TCR association rates differed between HLA loci, peaking at DRB1 and bottoming out at HLA-C. In an earlier analysis, in under 700 donors, most V segments appeared productive either ~87% or ~30% of the time.

The sample taken for sequencing was PBMCs. This sequence originates from a woman aged 25 to 39 in good health and CMV-seropositive. The V and J genes are TRBV7-8 and TRBJ1-6; 7 nucleotides agree with TRBD1. The CDR3, as DNA: TGTGCCAGCAGGTTCACCCGACAGGGTACCCTCCACTTT. Translated, it gives CASRFTRQGTLHF.